This T cell receptor (beta chain) is drawn from a study of identical twins (dated by TCRdb to between 2015 and 2016). Looking at the study overall: To test whether fetal clonotypes persist, this study deep-sequenced TCR alpha and beta repertoires from monozygotic twins, from unrelated adults of various ages, and from cord blood. To rule out contamination, the twin experiments were replicated at different times with different library preparation protocols.

Every donor was a healthy Caucasian. The twin cohort consisted of three pairs of female monozygotic twins, all aged roughly 18 to 29 years. The RNA used for TCR libraries was isolated from peripheral blood mononuclear cells. V loses 5 bases at its end and J loses 4 bases; junction bases beyond the gene matches: 7. The germline V gene gives CDR1 as SGHTA and CDR2 as FQGNSA. From cysteine to phenylalanine, the CDR3 is 15 amino acids long. Of the read, only the CDR3 DNA is kept; its 45 bases are in frame from base 1. This clonotype has only a few counts. No antigen is known for it. It has no much larger one-base neighbor in the sample; base qualities were not kept. On the study overall, not on this receptor specifically: In monozygotic twins, out-of-frame TCR alpha sharing was systematically underestimated by recombination models, although the models agreed with sharing between unrelated individuals. The excess sharing between twins in beta out-of-frame sequences was weaker because fewer shared sequences reduced the signal-to-noise ratio. Compared with coincidental sharing between unrelated individuals, an excess of low generation-probability sequences was observed among out-of-frame TCR alpha sequences shared between twins. Zero-insertion analyses could be partly confounded by invariant T cells such as MAIT and iNKT, although diverse VJ usage argued against such confounding for most clonotypes. Abundant cord blood beta clonotypes carried fewer insertions; young adult naive repertoires showed a weaker similar trend, while memory repertoires showed none. Because the same donors could not be followed over many years, the conclusions relied on cross-sectional statistical analysis.

Libraries were constructed by 5' RACE. TCRdb shows the sequencer as Illumina HiSeq 2000. A universal primer binding site was introduced by template switching, and a unique molecular identifier was present in the final cDNA, enabling accurate counting of TCR cDNA molecules. First-strand cDNA for TCR alpha and beta chains was synthesized from specific primers in the conserved constant-segment region. Each cDNA library was double barcoded, with a SMART-Mk sample barcode plus Illumina barcodes, to control for contamination. TruSeq adapter sequences and Illumina sample barcodes were added in two successive PCR steps. The TCR alpha and beta cDNA libraries were sequenced on the Illumina HiSeq platform using custom primers. The paper's processing steps were these. MiGEC was used to process raw reads and extract unique molecular identifiers, and MiXCR was used to find CDR3 positions. Recombination models were inferred per individual with the repgenHMM and IGoR tools using an EM algorithm. The analysis of shared clonotypes was done with the tcR package in R, with sharing normalized by the product of cloneset sizes. To study raw recombination without the effects of thymic and clonal selection, out-of-frame nonproductive sequences were analyzed. TCRdb trimmed the raw reads at Q25, called clones with MiXCR and kept productive beta chains. Every distinct CDR3 protein forms one entry, paired with its most common genes and DNA. These V and J calls originate from TCRdb's pipeline instead of the authors' own analysis. Across this sample there are approximately 680,000 distinct CDR3 sequences, with roughly 6.6% seen only once. Jointly, the top ten make up about 1.6% of the sample.

These data also featured in a second study, about yellow fever vaccine responses in identical twins. Taken from the second paper: The authors reported that the T cell response to vaccination in identical twins appeared partly convergent and partly personalized. Focusing on identical twins, the study followed the T cell clones that responded to the vaccine, and did so with precision.

The chain is made from TRBV7-2 and TRBJ2-4; the junction holds 8 bases that match TRBD2. The source is a woman aged 18-29 years in good health. The sequencing input was PBMCs. The bases read TGTGCCAGCAGCCTCGGCGGGGGGCCGAAAAACATTCAGTACTTC. The resulting protein is CASSLGGGPKNIQYF.